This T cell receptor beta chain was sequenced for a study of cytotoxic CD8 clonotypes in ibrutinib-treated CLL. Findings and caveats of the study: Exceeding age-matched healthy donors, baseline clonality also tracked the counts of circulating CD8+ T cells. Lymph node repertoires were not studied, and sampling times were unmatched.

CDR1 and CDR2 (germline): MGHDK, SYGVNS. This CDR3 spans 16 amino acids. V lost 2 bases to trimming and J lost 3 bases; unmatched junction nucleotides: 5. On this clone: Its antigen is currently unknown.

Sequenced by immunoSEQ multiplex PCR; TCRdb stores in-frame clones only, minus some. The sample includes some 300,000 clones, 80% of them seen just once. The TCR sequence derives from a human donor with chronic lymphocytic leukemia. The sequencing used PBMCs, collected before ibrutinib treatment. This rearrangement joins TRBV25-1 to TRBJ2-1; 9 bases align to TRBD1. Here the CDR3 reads CASSEPRQGGYNEQFF. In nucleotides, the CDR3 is TGTGCCAGCAGTGAACCCCGACAGGGGGGCTACAATGAGCAGTTCTTC.